Shown below are 15 T cell receptor beta chains from a single sample sequenced in a study of CD8+ T cells in alopecia areata. cDNA prepared by RNA extraction and subsequent reverse transcription served as the template for sequencing. Measured with immunoSEQ multiplex PCR; TCRdb has only the in-frame clones, and not every one. The sample includes 150,000 or so clones, around 47% seen only once; the top ten take over 5.5%. Sequencing was performed on CD4+ T cells sorted from blood. The origin of the receptors is a human donor with alopecia areata.

This clone was observed a handful of times. The J gene is TRBJ2-7, the V gene TRBV6-5; 8 nucleotides match TRBD1. The V gene's germline CDR1 is MNHEY and CDR2 SVGAGI. J was trimmed by 3 bases and V by 7 bases; bases with no gene match: 11. This CDR3 comprises 15 residues. The CDR3 here is CASINTGGPYYEQYF. The DNA of the CDR3 is TGTGCCAGCATTAATACAGGGGGGCCTTACTACGAGCAGTACTTC.

This clone was seen more than once but under ten times. The chain has TRBV5-1 and TRBJ1-3, with no clear D. The V end was cut by 0 bases, the J end by 1 base, with 5 bases between. CDR1 is SGHRS and CDR2 is YFSETQ in the germline V gene. CDR3 size: 14 residues. As DNA, the CDR3 is TGCGCCAGCAGCTTGGTCGGATCTGGAAACACCATATATTTT. The encoded protein is CASSLVGSGNTIYF.

The J gene is TRBJ2-5, the V gene TRBV7-2; D assignment may be TRBD1 or TRBD2 (6 bases each). V lost 1 base and J lost 5, with 14 bases in between. This CDR3 has 15 amino acids. Germline assignment: CDR1 SGHTA and CDR2 FQGNSA. The CDR3 loop is CASSLVAGGGETQYF. In DNA, the CDR3 is TGTGCCAGCAGCTTAGTAGCCGGAGGGGGGGAGACCCAGTACTTC.

The sample holds a few counts of this clone. The chain has TRBV7-2 and TRBJ2-2; D possibly corresponds to TRBD2 (6 bases). This CDR3 is 16 amino acids long. Germline CDR1 and CDR2: SGHTA and FQGNSA. The germline V and J ends were trimmed by 7 bases and 0 bases, with 15 bases remaining between them. The CDR3 protein is CASNPGTGANTGELFF. CDR3 nucleotides: TGTGCCAGCAACCCCGGGACTGGGGCGAACACCGGGGAGCTGTTTTTT.

The V gene is TRBV15, the J gene TRBJ1-2; D is perhaps TRBD1 (5 bases). Germline V CDR1 and CDR2: LNHNV, YYDKDF (reference sequence). With 3 bases removed from V and 8 bases from J, the gap between germline ends came to 13 bases. The CDR3 is made up of 13 amino acids. CDR3 coding DNA: TGTGCCACCAGCAGGGTTCCAGGGCAAGGCTACACCTTC. Amino acid sequence: CATSRVPGQGYTF.

This clone was detected only a few times. The gene calls are TRBV29-1 and TRBJ2-7, with 10 bases matching TRBD2. Trimming at V came to 4 bases and at J to 6 bases, leaving 9 bases not matched to a gene. Germline V gene data show CDR1 as SQVTM and CDR2 as ANQGSEA. The length of the CDR3 is 14 residues. The CDR3 region has the DNA TGCAGCGTTGGGACTAGCGGAGGACCCCCCGAGCAGTACTTC. Its protein product is CSVGTSGGPPEQYF.

This clone was found a few times. This chain links TRBV27 with TRBJ2-5; D is perhaps TRBD1 (5 bases). This CDR3 is built from 13 residues. Germline V gives CDR1 MNHEY, CDR2 SMNVEV (reference sequence). The germline V and J ends were trimmed by 6 bases and 4 bases, with 12 bases remaining between them. The CDR3 loop reads CASSQGRSETQYF. DNA of the CDR3: TGTGCCAGCAGCCAGGGTAGATCAGAGACCCAGTACTTC.

The chain combines TRBV28 with TRBJ2-5; weak D call: TRBD2 (5 bases). This CDR3 contains 16 residues. V was clipped by 4 bases and J by 3 bases, with 18 bases between them. CDR1 and CDR2 from the germline V gene are MDHEN and SYDVKM. CDR3 region: CASSSPGRRGEETQYF. CDR3 bases: TGTGCCAGCAGTTCCCCCGGAAGACGGGGAGAAGAGACCCAGTACTTC. The whole variable domain, remainder taken from reference TRBV28 and TRBJ2-5, is DVKVTQSSRYLVKRTGEKVFLECVQDMDHENMFWYRQDPGLGLRLIYFSYDVKMKEKGDIPEGYSVSREKKERFSLILESASTNQTSMYLCASSSPGRRGEETQYFGPGTRLLVL.

This chain links TRBV5-4 with TRBJ1-1; no clear D. The CDR3 sequence is 16 residues long. V was cut by 1 base and J by 2 bases, with 15 bases left in between. The germline CDR1 and CDR2 sequences are SGHNT and YYREEE (reference sequence). The chain's CDR3 is CASSLPGKNSNTEAFF. The CDR3 bases are TGTGCCAGCAGCTTGCCGGGGAAAAACTCAAACACTGAAGCTTTCTTT. Supplemented by reference TRBV5-4 and TRBJ1-1, the full variable domain reads ETGVTQSPTHLIKTRGQQVTLRCSSQSGHNTVSWYQQALGQGPQFIFQYYREEENGRGNFPPRFSGLQFPNYSSELNVNALELDDSALYLCASSLPGKNSNTEAFFGQGTRLTVV.

CDR3 nucleotides: TGCAGCGTTGTTGCACAGGGGGATGGCTACACCTTC. Translated: CSVVAQGDGYTF. The J gene is TRBJ1-2, the V gene TRBV29-1; 8 nucleotides match TRBD1. The CDR3 consists of 12 residues. Germline values: CDR1 SQVTM, CDR2 ANQGSEA. With 4 bases clipped from V and 6 bases from J, the junction kept 4 bases outside the gene matches.

This chain uses TRBV7-3 with TRBJ1-1; D unclear. Germline V gene sequence: CDR1 SGHTA, CDR2 FQGTGA. The CDR3 consists of 13 residues. V was shortened by 4 bases and J by 2 bases, with 8 bases between the two germline ends. CDR3 DNA: TGTGCCAGCAGCTCCGATCGTAACACTGAAGCTTTCTTT. Residues: CASSSDRNTEAFF.

The sample holds one count of this clone. This chain uses TRBV7-6 with TRBJ2-5; 8 bases match TRBD2. J lost 2 bases, V lost 6 bases, and 5 bases had no gene match. Germline values: CDR1 SGHVS, CDR2 FNYEAQ. The CDR3 spans 14 residues. The CDR3 region is CASSLTSGQETQYF. CDR3 sequence (DNA): TGTGCCAGCAGTCTTACTAGCGGACAAGAGACCCAGTACTTC.

The chain joins TRBV5-1 to TRBJ2-7; TRBD1 matches 10 bases. This CDR3 is 13 amino acids long. Germline V gives CDR1 SGHRS, CDR2 YFSETQ. After removal of 7 bases from V and 2 bases from J, the junction contained 3 bases not matched to a gene. For the CDR3, the DNA is TGCGCCAGCGGGACAGGGGTCACCTACGAGCAGTACTTC. Its translation is CASGTGVTYEQYF.

The chain couples TRBV30 to TRBJ2-4; TRBD2 matches at 7 bases. This CDR3 spans 13 amino acids. The V gene end was trimmed by 4 bases and the J gene end by 7 bases; junction bases not matched to a gene: 7. Germline V gene lookup returns CDR1 GTSNPN and CDR2 SVGIG (reference sequence). The CDR3 protein is CAWMSGGANIQYF. Written as DNA, the CDR3 is TGTGCCTGGATGTCGGGGGGAGCGAACATTCAGTACTTC. The full variable domain, rest sourced from reference TRBV30 and TRBJ2-4, is SQTIHQWPATLVQPVGSPLSLECTVEGTSNPNLYWYRQAAGRGLQLLFYSVGIGQISSEVPQNLSASRPQDRQFILSSKKLLLSDSGFYLCAWMSGGANIQYFGAGTRLSVL.

A few counts support this clone. The gene calls are TRBV6-1 and TRBJ2-3; 11 bases line up with TRBD2. Germline V gene data show CDR1 as MNHNS and CDR2 as SASEGT. The J segment lost 4 bases and the V segment lost 2 bases, leaving 5 bases of the junction unmatched. The length of the CDR3 is 16 residues. Here the CDR3 reads CASSEIGLAGSDTQYF. CDR3 nucleotide sequence: TGTGCCAGCAGTGAAATAGGACTAGCGGGTTCAGATACGCAGTATTTT.